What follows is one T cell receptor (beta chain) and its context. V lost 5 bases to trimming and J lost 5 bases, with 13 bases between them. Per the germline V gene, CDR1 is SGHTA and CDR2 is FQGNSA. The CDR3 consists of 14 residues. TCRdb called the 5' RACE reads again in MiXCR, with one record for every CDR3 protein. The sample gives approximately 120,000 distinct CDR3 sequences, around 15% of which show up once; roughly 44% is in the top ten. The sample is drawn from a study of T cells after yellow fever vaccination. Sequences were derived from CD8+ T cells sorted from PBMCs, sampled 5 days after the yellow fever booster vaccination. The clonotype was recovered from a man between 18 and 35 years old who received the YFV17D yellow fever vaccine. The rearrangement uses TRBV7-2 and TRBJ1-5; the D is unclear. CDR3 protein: CASSLGGRYQPQHF. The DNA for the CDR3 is TGTGCCAGCAGCCTGGGTGGGCGGTATCAGCCCCAGCATTTT.